The rows below give T cell receptor beta chains drawn from one sample of a study of cytomegalovirus exposure and HLA in healthy donors. TCRdb keeps only in-frame clones here, not all; method: immunoSEQ multiplex PCR. The table lists under 200,000 clones. The sequenced material came from PBMCs. The receptors originated from a man aged 30-40 years in good health and CMV-seronegative. CDR3s include the opening cysteine and the closing phenylalanine or tryptophan. A D gene is named only where the DNA matches it firmly.

TRBJ1-1 | - | 14 | TRBV7-9 | CASSLGMGDTEAFF | TGTGCCAGCAGCTTAGGGATGGGAGACACTGAAGCTTTCTTT
TRBJ2-3 | - | 15 | TRBV19 | CASSRGGSSTDTQYF | TGTGCCAGTAGTAGAGGGGGTAGCAGCACAGATACGCAGTATTTT
TRBJ2-7 | - | 15 | TRBV9 | CASSVEPVGGYEQYF | TGTGCCAGCAGCGTAGAACCGGTTGGAGGGTACGAGCAGTACTTC
TRBJ2-6 | TRBD1 | 18 | TRBV18 | CASSPVDRVSGGANVLTF | TGTGCCAGCTCACCGGTAGACAGGGTTTCGGGAGGGGCCAACGTCCTGACTTTC
TRBJ1-3 | - | 13 | TRBV5-8 | CASSLGTRNTIYF | TGCGCCAGCAGCTTGGGGACAAGAAACACCATATATTTT
TRBJ1-5 | TRBD1 | 14 | TRBV5-1 | CASSPTGAHQPQHF | TGCGCCAGCAGCCCTACAGGGGCGCATCAGCCCCAGCATTTT
TRBJ2-7 | - | 14 | TRBV7-2 | CASSLVAGRNEQYF | TGTGCCAGCAGCTTAGTTGCGGGACGCAACGAGCAGTACTTC
TRBJ2-7 | - | 14 | TRBV5-1 | CASSLQQESYEQYF | TGCGCCAGCAGCTTGCAACAGGAGTCCTACGAGCAGTACTTC
TRBJ1-1 | TRBD1 | 13 | TRBV7-8 | CASSTGADTEAFF | TGTGCCAGCAGTACAGGGGCGGACACTGAAGCTTTCTTT
TRBJ2-7 | - | 17 | TRBV2 | CASSPRFGDLGSYEQYF | TGTGCCAGCAGCCCAAGGTTCGGGGATTTGGGTTCCTACGAGCAGTACTTC
TRBJ2-7 | - | 15 | TRBV6-5 | CASSRDLRDFYEQYF | TGTGCCAGCAGTCGGGACCTCCGGGACTTCTACGAGCAGTACTTC
TRBJ1-2 | TRBD1 | 13 | TRBV10-3 | CAMGTGEAYGYTF | TGTGCCATGGGGACAGGGGAGGCCTATGGCTACACCTTC
TRBJ2-7 | TRBD1 | 15 | TRBV7-9 | CASSPDRGRGYEQYF | TGTGCCAGCAGCCCCGACAGGGGGCGAGGCTACGAGCAGTACTTC
TRBJ1-1 | TRBD1 | 14 | TRBV19 | CASSIRQGGPEAFF | TGTGCCAGTAGTATTCGACAGGGAGGCCCTGAAGCTTTCTTT
TRBJ2-1 | TRBD2 | 16 | TRBV7-9 | CASSFRLAESYNEQFF | TGTGCCAGCAGCTTTAGACTAGCTGAATCCTACAATGAGCAGTTCTTC
TRBJ1-1 | - | 12 | TRBV5-1 | CASTRGGTEAFF | TGCGCCAGCACCAGAGGTGGAACTGAAGCTTTCTTT
TRBJ2-2 | TRBD2 | 17 | TRBV19 | CASSMVTSGRGTGELFF | TGTGCCAGTAGTATGGTCACTAGCGGGAGGGGCACCGGGGAGCTGTTTTTT
TRBJ1-3 | TRBD1 | 13 | TRBV29-1 | CSVERQGGSTIYF | TGCAGCGTTGAAAGACAGGGTGGAAGCACCATATATTTT
TRBJ2-7 | - | 13 | TRBV27 | CASSPGLSYEQYF | TGTGCCAGCAGTCCAGGACTAAGCTACGAGCAGTACTTC
TRBJ1-5 | - | 15 | TRBV19 | CASSIQSGGNQPQHF | TGTGCCAGTAGTATTCAGTCGGGGGGCAATCAGCCCCAGCATTTT
TRBJ1-1 | - | 15 | TRBV7-3 | CASSLTGGGDTEAFF | TGTGCCAGCAGCTTAACGGGGGGGGGTGACACTGAAGCTTTCTTT
TRBJ1-2 | - | 14 | TRBV19 | CASSTGGSGYGYTF | TGTGCCAGTAGTACCGGGGGGAGCGGGTATGGCTACACCTTC
TRBJ2-7 | TRBD1 | 16 | TRBV5-1 | CASSLKVQGGSYEQYF | TGCGCCAGCAGCTTGAAGGTACAGGGGGGATCCTACGAGCAGTACTTC
TRBJ2-6 | TRBD2 | 15 | TRBV30 | CAWSGGGRGANVLTF | TGTGCCTGGAGTGGGGGGGGTCGCGGGGCCAACGTCCTGACTTTC
TRBJ1-1 | - | 12 | TRBV7-8 | CASSLAGQEAFF | TGTGCCAGCAGCCTAGCGGGACAAGAAGCTTTCTTT
TRBJ2-7 | - | 13 | TRBV6-5 | CASRPDNRDEQYF | TGTGCCAGCAGACCCGACAACCGCGACGAGCAGTACTTC
TRBJ2-6 | - | 15 | TRBV7-9 | CASSFLLSGANVLTF | TGTGCCAGCAGCTTTTTACTCTCTGGGGCCAACGTCCTGACTTTC
TRBJ1-5 | TRBD1 | 15 | TRBV2 | CASRDRVGSNQPQHF | TGTGCCAGCAGGGACAGGGTTGGTAGCAATCAGCCCCAGCATTTT
TRBJ2-7 | - | 15 | TRBV18 | CASSPPGRGSYEQYF | TGTGCCAGCTCACCACCGGGGAGGGGGTCCTACGAGCAGTACTTC
TRBJ2-5 | TRBD1 | 17 | TRBV5-1 | CASRILGQGVYQETQYF | TGCGCCAGCAGGATCCTCGGACAGGGGGTTTACCAAGAGACCCAGTACTTC
TRBJ2-7 | TRBD1 | 14 | TRBV5-1 | CASSLTGGGNEQYF | TGCGCCAGCAGCTTGACAGGGGGAGGAAACGAGCAGTACTTC